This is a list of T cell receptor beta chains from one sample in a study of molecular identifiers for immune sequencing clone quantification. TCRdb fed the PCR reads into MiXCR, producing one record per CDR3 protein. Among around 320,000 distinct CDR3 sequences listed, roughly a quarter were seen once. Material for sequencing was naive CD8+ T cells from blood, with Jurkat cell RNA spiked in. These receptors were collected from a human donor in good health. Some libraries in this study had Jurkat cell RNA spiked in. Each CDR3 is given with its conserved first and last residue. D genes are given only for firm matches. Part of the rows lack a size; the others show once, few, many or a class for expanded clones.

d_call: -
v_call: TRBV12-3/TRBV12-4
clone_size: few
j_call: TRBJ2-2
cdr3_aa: CASSLGHSPFTGELFF
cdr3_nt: TGTGCCAGCAGTTTAGGGCACAGCCCCTTCACCGGGGAGCTGTTTTTT

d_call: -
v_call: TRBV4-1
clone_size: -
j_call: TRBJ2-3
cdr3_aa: CARTSTDTQYF
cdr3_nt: TGCGCCCGCACGAGCACAGATACGCAGTATTTT

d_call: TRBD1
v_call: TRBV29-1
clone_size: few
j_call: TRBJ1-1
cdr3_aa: CSVAQGDTEAFF
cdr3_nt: TGCAGCGTCGCTCAGGGGGACACTGAAGCTTTCTTT

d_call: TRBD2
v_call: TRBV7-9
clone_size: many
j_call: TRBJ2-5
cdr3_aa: CASSHTGGGRQETQYF
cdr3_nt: TGTGCCAGCAGCCATACAGGCGGGGGGCGCCAAGAGACCCAGTACTTC

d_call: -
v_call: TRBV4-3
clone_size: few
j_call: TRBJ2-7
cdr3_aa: CASSQDRHATYEQYF
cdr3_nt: TGCGCCAGCAGCCAAGACAGGCATGCCACCTACGAGCAGTACTTC

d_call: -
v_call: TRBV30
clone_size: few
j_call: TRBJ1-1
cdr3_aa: CAWSVSRTNTEAFF
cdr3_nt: TGTGCCTGGAGTGTTTCCAGGACCAACACTGAAGCTTTCTTT

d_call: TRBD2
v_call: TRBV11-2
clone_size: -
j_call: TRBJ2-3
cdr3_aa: CASSPDGSSGGPLSTDTQYF
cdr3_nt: TGTGCCAGCAGCCCGGACGGGTCTAGCGGGGGGCCGCTGAGCACAGATACGCAGTATTTT

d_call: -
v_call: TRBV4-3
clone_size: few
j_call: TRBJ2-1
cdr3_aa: CASSQDHWRIGRGEQFF
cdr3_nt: TGCGCCAGCAGCCAAGATCATTGGAGGATTGGCCGCGGTGAGCAGTTCTTC

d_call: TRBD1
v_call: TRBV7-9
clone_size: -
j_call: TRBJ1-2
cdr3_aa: CASSTTPTMDRVNPNYGYTF
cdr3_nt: TGTGCCAGCAGCACCACACCAACGATGGACAGGGTAAACCCTAACTATGGCTACACCTTC

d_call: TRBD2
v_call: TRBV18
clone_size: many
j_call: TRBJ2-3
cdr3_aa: CASSPPEGGTDTQYF
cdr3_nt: TGTGCCAGCTCACCACCGGAGGGAGGGACAGATACGCAGTATTTT

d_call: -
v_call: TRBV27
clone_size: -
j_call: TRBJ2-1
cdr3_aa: CASSVDPVSYNEQFF
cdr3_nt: TGTGCCAGCAGCGTTGACCCGGTCTCCTACAATGAGCAGTTCTTC

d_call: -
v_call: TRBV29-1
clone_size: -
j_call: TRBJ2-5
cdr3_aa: CSASVSGGQGTQYF
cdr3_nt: TGCAGCGCCTCAGTCTCTGGGGGGCAAGGGACCCAGTACTTC

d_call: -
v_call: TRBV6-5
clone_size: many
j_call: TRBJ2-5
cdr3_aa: CASRFERGSLQETQYF
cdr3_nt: TGTGCCAGCAGGTTCGAGAGGGGCTCCCTACAAGAGACCCAGTACTTC

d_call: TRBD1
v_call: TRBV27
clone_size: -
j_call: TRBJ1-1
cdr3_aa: CASSLLTGYGTFF
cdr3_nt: TGTGCCAGCAGTTTACTGACAGGGTATGGAACTTTCTTT

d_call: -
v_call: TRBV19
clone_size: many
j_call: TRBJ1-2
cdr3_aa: CASSTGTGYGYTF
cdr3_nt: TGTGCCAGTAGTACCGGGACGGGCTATGGCTACACCTTC

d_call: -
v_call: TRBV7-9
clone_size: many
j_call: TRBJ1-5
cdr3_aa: CASSPEGQPQHF
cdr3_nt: TGTGCCAGCAGCCCCGAGGGCCAGCCCCAGCATTTT

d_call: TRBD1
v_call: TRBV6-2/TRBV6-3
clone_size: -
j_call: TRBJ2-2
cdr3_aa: CASSLSGTGRVGELFF
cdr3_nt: TGTGCCAGCAGTCTATCCGGGACAGGGAGAGTCGGGGAGCTGTTTTTT

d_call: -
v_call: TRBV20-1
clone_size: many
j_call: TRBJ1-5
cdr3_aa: CSAILGDEYQPQHF
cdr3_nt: TGCAGTGCTATCCTAGGGGACGAGTATCAGCCCCAGCATTTT

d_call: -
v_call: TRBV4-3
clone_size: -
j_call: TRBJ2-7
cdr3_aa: CASSQDRPTSIISYEQYF
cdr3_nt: TGCGCCAGCAGCCAAGATCGACCGACCTCGATTATCTCCTACGAGCAGTACTTC

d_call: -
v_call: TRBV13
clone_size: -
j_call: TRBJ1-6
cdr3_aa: CASSLGPRSGSPLHF
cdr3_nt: TGTGCCAGCAGCTTAGGTCCCCGAAGCGGTTCACCCCTCCACTTT

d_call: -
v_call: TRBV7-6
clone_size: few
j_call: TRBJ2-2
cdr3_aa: CASSLGVGTGELFF
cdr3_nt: TGTGCCAGCAGCTTAGGCGTGGGTACCGGGGAGCTGTTTTTT

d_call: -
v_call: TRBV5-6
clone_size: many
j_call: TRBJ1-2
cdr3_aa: CASSYRAGQLGYTF
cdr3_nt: TGTGCCAGCAGCTACAGGGCAGGGCAATTAGGCTACACCTTC

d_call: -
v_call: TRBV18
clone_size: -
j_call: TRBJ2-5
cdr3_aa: CASSLKTNTGLGTTQYF
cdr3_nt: TGTGCCAGCTCACTCAAAACTAACACAGGACTCGGGACGACCCAGTACTTC

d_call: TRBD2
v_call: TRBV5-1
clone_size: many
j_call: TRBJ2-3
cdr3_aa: CASSLASAGGHLTDTQYF
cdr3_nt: TGCGCCAGCAGCTTGGCCTCCGCGGGGGGGCATCTAACAGATACGCAGTATTTT

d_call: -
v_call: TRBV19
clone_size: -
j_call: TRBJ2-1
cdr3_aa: CASSIFEDYNEQFF
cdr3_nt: TGTGCCAGTAGTATTTTCGAGGACTACAATGAGCAGTTCTTC

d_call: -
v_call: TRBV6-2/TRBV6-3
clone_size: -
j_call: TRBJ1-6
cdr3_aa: CATTTQEFYSPLHF
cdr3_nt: TGTGCCACCACAACCCAGGAGTTCTATTCACCCCTCCACTTT

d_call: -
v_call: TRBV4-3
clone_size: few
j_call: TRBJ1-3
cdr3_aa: CASSQDIATTGNTIYF
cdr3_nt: TGCGCCAGCAGCCAAGATATAGCCACAACAGGAAACACCATATATTTT

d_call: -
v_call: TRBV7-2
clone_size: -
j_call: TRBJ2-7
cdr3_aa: CASSPGTVYSYYEQYF
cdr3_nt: TGTGCCAGCAGCCCAGGGACGGTGTACAGCTACTACGAGCAGTACTTC

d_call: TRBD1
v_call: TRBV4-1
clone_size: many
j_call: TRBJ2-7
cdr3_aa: CASSQGEGTGSYEQYF
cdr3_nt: TGCGCCAGCAGCCAAGGGGAAGGGACAGGGTCTTACGAGCAGTACTTC

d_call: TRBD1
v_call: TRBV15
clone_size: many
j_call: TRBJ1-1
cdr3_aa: CATSPRDRTYTEAFF
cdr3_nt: TGTGCCACCAGCCCGAGGGACAGGACTTACACTGAAGCTTTCTTT

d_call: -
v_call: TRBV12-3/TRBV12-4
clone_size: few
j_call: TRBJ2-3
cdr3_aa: CASSSLGQEAGTSTDTQYF
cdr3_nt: TGTGCCAGCAGTTCCCTCGGACAGGAAGCGGGGACGAGCACAGATACGCAGTATTTT

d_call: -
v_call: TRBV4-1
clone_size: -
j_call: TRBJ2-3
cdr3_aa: CASSQDLAECTDTQYF
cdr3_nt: TGCGCCAGCAGCCAAGATCTGGCAGAGTGTACAGATACGCAGTATTTT

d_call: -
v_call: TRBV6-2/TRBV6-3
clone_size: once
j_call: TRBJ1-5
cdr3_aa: CASSPLSGDQHF
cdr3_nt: TGTGCCAGCAGCCCCCTTTCTGGGGACCAGCATTTT

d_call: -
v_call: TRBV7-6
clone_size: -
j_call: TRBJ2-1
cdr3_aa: CASSFDSPVSSYNEQFF
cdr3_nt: TGCGCCAGCAGCTTTGACTCCCCCGTGAGCTCCTACAATGAGCAGTTCTTC

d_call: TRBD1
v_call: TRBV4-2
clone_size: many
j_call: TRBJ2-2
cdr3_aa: CASSQVGQGGSLAGELFF
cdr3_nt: TGTGCCAGCAGCCAAGTGGGACAGGGGGGATCGTTGGCCGGGGAGCTGTTTTTT

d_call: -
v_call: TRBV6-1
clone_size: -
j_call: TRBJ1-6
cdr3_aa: CASSEAAPQVLTGGSPLHF
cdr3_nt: TGTGCCAGCAGTGAAGCTGCGCCCCAAGTGTTGACCGGGGGTTCACCCCTCCACTTT

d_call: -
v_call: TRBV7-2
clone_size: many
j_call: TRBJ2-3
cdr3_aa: CASSPTLLQGDTQYF
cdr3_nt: TGTGCCAGCAGCCCAACTTTGCTACAGGGCGATACGCAGTATTTT

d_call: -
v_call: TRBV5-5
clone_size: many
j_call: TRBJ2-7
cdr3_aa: CASSLDSRIAYEQYF
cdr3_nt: TGTGCCAGCAGCTTGGACAGCAGGATCGCCTACGAGCAGTACTTC

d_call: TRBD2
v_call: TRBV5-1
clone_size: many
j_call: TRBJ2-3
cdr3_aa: CASSSWLAGSTDTQYF
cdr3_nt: TGCGCCAGCAGCTCCTGGCTAGCGGGGAGCACAGATACGCAGTATTTT

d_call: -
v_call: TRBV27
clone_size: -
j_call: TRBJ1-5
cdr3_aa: CARRHNSNQPQHF
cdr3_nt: TGTGCCCGCAGACATAATAGCAATCAGCCCCAGCATTTT

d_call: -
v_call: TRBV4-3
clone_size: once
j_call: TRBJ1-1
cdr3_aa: CASSHAGGPASPAAFF
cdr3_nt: TGCGCCAGCAGCCACGCCGGGGGGCCGGCTAGCCCTGCAGCTTTCTTT

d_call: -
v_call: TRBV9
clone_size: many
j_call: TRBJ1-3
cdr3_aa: CASSETGRSGNTIYF
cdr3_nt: TGTGCCAGCAGCGAAACAGGCCGCTCTGGAAACACCATATATTTT

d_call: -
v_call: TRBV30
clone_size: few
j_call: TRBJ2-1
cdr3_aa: CAWKGVGGNEQFF
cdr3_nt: TGTGCCTGGAAAGGAGTAGGAGGCAATGAGCAGTTCTTC